The T cell receptor (beta chain) described here comes from a study of T cells in Graves' hyperthyroidism and ophthalmopathy (dated by TCRdb to about 2019). Looking at the study overall: To identify distinguishing TCR V-J signatures, a discovery cohort of about 100 patients was used, comprising some 45 with Graves' ophthalmopathy and some 60 with stable Graves' hyperthyroidism. Whether ophthalmopathy could be predicted prospectively was tested in an independent validation cohort made up of about 18 hyperthyroidism patients plus 17 patients who later progressed to ophthalmopathy. In addition, the study compared T-cell repertoires in thyroid tissue and in blood from six Graves' hyperthyroidism patients. The 100 or so discovery patients were randomly split 7:3 into training and test sets. TCR Vbeta CDR3 sequencing of 130 to 150 peripheral blood samples (roughly 41 ophthalmopathy, under 80 hyperthyroidism and approximately 17 progressor patients) is reported in the paper. After blood sampling, hyperthyroidism patients were treated with methimazole at a starting dose of 30 mg daily, and ophthalmopathy patients were treated with high-dose intravenous methylprednisolone. Here is what the overall study found, with its caveats: A 13 V-J signature model separated ophthalmopathy from stable hyperthyroidism, with roughly 88% sensitivity and 81% to 82% specificity in cross-validation and 80%/75% in testing. In validation, progression to ophthalmopathy was predicted by the model with almost 71% sensitivity and about 72% specificity, a median of approximately 7.1 months before onset. No statistical method was used to set the sample size in advance, and investigators knew the group allocation. Most expanded thyroid clonotypes (frequency above 0.001) were also found in blood, which suggests that blood repertoires may mirror thyroid immune responses.

Comment on this clonotype: The clone's antigen remains unknown. Nothing much larger sits one base from this clone, and base qualities are not available.

The TCR beta CDR3 regions were amplified from the RNA transcripts. The first round of RT-PCR for the TCR CDR3 was performed with the HTBI primer set and the Qiagen OneStep RT-PCR kit. Libraries were constructed in a second round of multiplex PCR, after which size selection and purification were carried out. The libraries were sequenced on an Illumina HiSeq2000 using paired-end 100 bp reads. Turning to the authors' computational methods: SOAPnuke was used to process the raw data, with reads discarded if the reads contained adapters or uncalled bases, had a mean Phred below 15, or lacked an exact constant-primer or identifier match. COPE v1.2.5 was used to merge the high-quality paired reads, and each unique nucleotide sequence was defined as a clonotype. MiTCR v1.1 was used to align the clonotypes against IMGT TRBV, TRBD and TRBJ reference segments. Only V-J combinations with frequency above 0.0001, covering 99% to 99.2% of repertoires, were analysed. A TCS score was defined as the ratio of F50 (clonal expansion) to E x V (chaos), with BLOSUM62-based TCRdist applied between CDR3 peptides within each V-J. Welch's t-statistics and random forest reduced roughly 500 V-J features to some 14, which were used in a naive Bayes classifier (R e1071). Thyroid-blood repertoire similarity was quantified with the Morisita-Horn index. TCRdb cleaned the public reads at Q25 with fastp, built clones with MiXCR and kept in-frame beta chains. Entries that share a CDR3 protein sequence are merged under the most common genes and DNA. The V and J calls were determined by TCRdb, not by the authors. This sample has around 600,000 distinct CDR3 sequences in its table, and 45% of those were observed once. The top ten hold 7% to 7.5% of the sample.

Patients with uncontrolled infections, other autoimmune diseases, pregnancy or lactation were excluded. Diagnoses were established on the basis of clinical symptoms, serum thyroxine and TRAb, thyroid ultrasound, and orbital computed tomography. Total RNA was extracted with Trizol reagent, and quality was checked on an Agilent 2100 Bioanalyzer. The TCR sequence derives from an adult man with Graves' disease, either hyperthyroidism or ophthalmopathy (not recorded which). The sample was peripheral blood or thyroid tissue (not recorded which).

The sequenced DNA is TGCAGTGCTCGATGGGGAGATTCACCCCTCCACTTT. It is translated as CSARWGDSPLHF. The chain is made from TRBV20-1 and TRBJ1-6, with the D segment identity uncertain. From a lookup of the germline V gene (reference sequence), CDR1 and CDR2 are DFQATT and SNEGSKA. Counted from cysteine to phenylalanine, this CDR3 has 12 amino acids. Of the read, only the CDR3 DNA is kept; its 36 bases are in frame from base 1. V is clipped by 5 bases and J by 8 bases, and the sequence between their germline boundaries is 10 bases long.